The TCR beta chain under discussion was sequenced for a study of control samples from healthy donors and cancer patients. Trimming took 7 bases from V and 5 from J, leaving 26 bases between them. The germline V gene encodes CDR1 LNHDA and CDR2 SQIVND (reference sequence). This CDR3 spans 17 amino acids. Only in-frame clones appear in the TCRdb table, and some are missing; sequencing was by immunoSEQ multiplex PCR. The repertoire has under 450,000 clones, approximately 90% of them found once; the top ten carry around 6.5%. The chain is built from TRBV19 and TRBJ1-1; possible D gene TRBD1, 6 bases. Source material: PBMCs. The origin of this receptor is a man aged 40-50 years with head and neck cancer. The CDR3 sequence is CASIPQGPGPRRTEAFF. In DNA, the CDR3 is TGTGCCAGTATCCCCCAGGGGCCGGGGCCACGACGAACTGAAGCTTTCTTT.